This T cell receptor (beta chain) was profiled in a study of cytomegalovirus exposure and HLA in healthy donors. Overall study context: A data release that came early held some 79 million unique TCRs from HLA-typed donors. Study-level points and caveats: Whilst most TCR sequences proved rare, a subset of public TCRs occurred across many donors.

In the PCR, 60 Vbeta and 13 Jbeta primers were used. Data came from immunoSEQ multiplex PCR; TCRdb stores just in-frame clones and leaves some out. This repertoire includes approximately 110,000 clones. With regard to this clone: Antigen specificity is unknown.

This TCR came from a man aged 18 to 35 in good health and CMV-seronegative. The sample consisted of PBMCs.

In nucleotides, the CDR3 is TGCGCCAGCAGCATTTCACAGGGTAGTGACTATTCACCCCTCCACTTT. Its translation is CASSISQGSDYSPLHF. This chain connects TRBV5-1 to TRBJ1-6, with TRBD1 as a possible D gene (6 bases). V was cut by 4 bases and J by 8 bases, with 19 bases left in between. Germline V CDR1 and CDR2: SGHRS, YFSETQ. CDR3 length: 16 amino acids. Full variable domain (remainder filled in from reference TRBV5-1 and TRBJ1-6): KAGVTQTPRYLIKTRGQQVTLSCSPISGHRSVSWYQQTPGQGLQFLFEYFSETQRNKGNFPGRFSGRQFSNSRSEMNVSTLELGDSALYLCASSISQGSDYSPLHFGNGTRLTVT.